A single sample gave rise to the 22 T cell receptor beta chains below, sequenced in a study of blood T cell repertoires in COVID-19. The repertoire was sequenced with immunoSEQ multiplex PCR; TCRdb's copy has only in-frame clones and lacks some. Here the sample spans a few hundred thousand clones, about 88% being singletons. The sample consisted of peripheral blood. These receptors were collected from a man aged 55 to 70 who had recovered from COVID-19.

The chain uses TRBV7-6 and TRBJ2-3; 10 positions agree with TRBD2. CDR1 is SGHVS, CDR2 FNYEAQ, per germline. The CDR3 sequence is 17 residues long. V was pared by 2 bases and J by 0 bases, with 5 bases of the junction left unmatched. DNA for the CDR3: TGTGCCAGCAGCTTAATAGCGGGGGGCTCTAGCACAGATACGCAGTATTTT. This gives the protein CASSLIAGGSSTDTQYF.

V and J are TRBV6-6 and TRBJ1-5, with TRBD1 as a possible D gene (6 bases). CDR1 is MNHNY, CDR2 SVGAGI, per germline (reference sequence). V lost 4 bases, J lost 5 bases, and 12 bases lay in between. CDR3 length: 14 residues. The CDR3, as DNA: TGTGCCAGCAGTTGGGGGAACAGGGATCAGCCCCAGCATTTT. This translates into CASSWGNRDQPQHF.

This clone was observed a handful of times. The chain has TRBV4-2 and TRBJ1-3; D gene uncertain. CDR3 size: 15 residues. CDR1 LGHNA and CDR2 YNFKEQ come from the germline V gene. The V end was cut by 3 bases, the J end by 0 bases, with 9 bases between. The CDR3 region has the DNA TGTGCCAGCAGCCAGAACACATTCTCTGGAAACACCATATATTTT. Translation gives CASSQNTFSGNTIYF.

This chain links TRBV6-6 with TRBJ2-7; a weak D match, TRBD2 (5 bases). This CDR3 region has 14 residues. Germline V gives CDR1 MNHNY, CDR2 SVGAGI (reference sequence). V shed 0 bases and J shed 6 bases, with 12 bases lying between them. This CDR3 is CASSYSSVSGEQYF. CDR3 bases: TGTGCCAGCAGTTACTCTAGCGTTAGTGGCGAGCAGTACTTC.

The CDR3, as DNA: TGTGCCACCGAACCACAGGGCCCCTACAATGAGCAGTTCTTC. It translates to CATEPQGPYNEQFF. The V and J genes are TRBV15 and TRBJ2-1; a weak D match, TRBD1 (6 bases). CDR1 is LNHNV, CDR2 YYDKDF, per germline (reference sequence). V dropped 8 bases and J dropped 2 bases, with 13 bases sitting between them. This CDR3 is built from 14 residues.

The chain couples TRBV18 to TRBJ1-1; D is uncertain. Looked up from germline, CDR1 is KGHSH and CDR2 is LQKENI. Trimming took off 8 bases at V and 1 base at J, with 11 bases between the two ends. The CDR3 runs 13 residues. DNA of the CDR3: TGTGCCAGCACTAGCAACACGAACACTGAAGCTTTCTTT. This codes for CASTSNTNTEAFF.

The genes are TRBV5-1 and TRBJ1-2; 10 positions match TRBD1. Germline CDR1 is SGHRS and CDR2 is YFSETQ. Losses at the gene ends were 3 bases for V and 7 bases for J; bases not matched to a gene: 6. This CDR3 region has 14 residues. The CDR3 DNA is TGCGCCAGCAGCTCGACAGGGGGCTCGGTTGGCTACACCTTC. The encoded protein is CASSSTGGSVGYTF. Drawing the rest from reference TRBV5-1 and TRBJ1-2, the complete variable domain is KAGVTQTPRYLIKTRGQQVTLSCSPISGHRSVSWYQQTPGQGLQFLFEYFSETQRNKGNFPGRFSGRQFSNSRSEMNVSTLELGDSALYLCASSSTGGSVGYTFGSGTRLTVV.

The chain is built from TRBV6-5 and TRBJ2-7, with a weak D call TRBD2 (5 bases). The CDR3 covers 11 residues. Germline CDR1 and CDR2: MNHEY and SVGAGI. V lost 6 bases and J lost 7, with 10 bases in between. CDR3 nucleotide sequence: TGTGCCAGCAGGCGGGCGCGGGAGCAGTACTTC. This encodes CASRRAREQYF.

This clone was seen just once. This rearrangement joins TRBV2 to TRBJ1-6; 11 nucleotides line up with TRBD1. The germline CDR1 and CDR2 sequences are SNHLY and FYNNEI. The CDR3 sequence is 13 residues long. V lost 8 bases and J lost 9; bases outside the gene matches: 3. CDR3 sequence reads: CASGQGAGSPLHF. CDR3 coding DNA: TGTGCCAGCGGACAGGGGGCAGGTTCACCCCTCCACTTT.

CDR3 coding DNA: TGCGCCAGCAGTGAGGGACAGTACTCCTACGAGCAGTACTTC. Its translation is CASSEGQYSYEQYF. The chain is built from TRBV10-2 and TRBJ2-7, with D perhaps matching TRBD1 (6 bases). The germline V gene encodes CDR1 WSHSY and CDR2 SAAADI. CDR3 size: 14 residues. V lost 2 bases and J lost 0, with 8 bases in between.

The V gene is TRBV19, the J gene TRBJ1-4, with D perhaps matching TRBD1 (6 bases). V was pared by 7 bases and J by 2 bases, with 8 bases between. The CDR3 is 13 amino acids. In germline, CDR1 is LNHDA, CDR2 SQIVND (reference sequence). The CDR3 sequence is CASKRGTNEKLFF. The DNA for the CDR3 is TGTGCCAGTAAGAGGGGGACTAATGAAAAACTGTTTTTT.

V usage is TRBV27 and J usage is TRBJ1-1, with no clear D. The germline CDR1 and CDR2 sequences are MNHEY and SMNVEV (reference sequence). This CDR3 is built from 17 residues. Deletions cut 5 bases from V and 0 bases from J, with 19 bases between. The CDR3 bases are TGTGCCAGCAGTCCAATACCCCCGAACTTCATGAACACTGAAGCTTTCTTT. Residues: CASSPIPPNFMNTEAFF.

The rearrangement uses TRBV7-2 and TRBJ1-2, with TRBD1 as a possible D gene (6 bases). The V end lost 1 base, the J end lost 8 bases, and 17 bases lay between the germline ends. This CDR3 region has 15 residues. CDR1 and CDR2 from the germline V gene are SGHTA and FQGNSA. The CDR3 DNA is TGTGCCAGCAGCTTAGTTCTGGGGGTTGGACAGGGCTACACCTTC. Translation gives CASSLVLGVGQGYTF.

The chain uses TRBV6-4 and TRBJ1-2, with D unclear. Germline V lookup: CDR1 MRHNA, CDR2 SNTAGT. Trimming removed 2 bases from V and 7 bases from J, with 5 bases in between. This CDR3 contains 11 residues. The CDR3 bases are TGTGCCAGCAGTGACGAGAGTGGCTACACCTTC. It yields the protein CASSDESGYTF.

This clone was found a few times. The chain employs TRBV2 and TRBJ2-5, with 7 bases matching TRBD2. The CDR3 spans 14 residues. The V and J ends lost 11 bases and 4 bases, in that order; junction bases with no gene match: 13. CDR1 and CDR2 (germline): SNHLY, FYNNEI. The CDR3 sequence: CAPGEGPSAETQYF. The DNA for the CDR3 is TGTGCCCCCGGGGAGGGACCGTCAGCAGAGACCCAGTACTTC. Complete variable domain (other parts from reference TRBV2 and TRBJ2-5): EPEVTQTPSHQVTQMGQEVILRCVPISNHLYFYWYRQILGQKVEFLVSFYNNEISEKSEIFDDQFSVERPDGSNFTLKIRSTKLEDSAMYFCAPGEGPSAETQYFGPGTRLLVL.

The CDR3 DNA follows: TGTGCCAGCAGTCCACGGGACAGGATGAACACTGAAGCTTTCTTT. Translation: CASSPRDRMNTEAFF. The chain combines TRBV28 with TRBJ1-1; 8 nucleotides line up with TRBD1. Germline V gene sequence: CDR1 MDHEN, CDR2 SYDVKM. This CDR3 has 15 residues. V dropped 5 bases and J dropped 0; count of bases not matched to a gene: 5.

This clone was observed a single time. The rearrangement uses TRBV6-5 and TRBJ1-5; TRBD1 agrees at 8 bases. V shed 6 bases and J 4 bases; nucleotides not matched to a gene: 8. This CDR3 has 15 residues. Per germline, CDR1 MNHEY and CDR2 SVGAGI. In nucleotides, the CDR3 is TGTGCCAGCAGCTCAGACAGGGGCGGGAATCAGCCCCAGCATTTT. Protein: CASSSDRGGNQPQHF.

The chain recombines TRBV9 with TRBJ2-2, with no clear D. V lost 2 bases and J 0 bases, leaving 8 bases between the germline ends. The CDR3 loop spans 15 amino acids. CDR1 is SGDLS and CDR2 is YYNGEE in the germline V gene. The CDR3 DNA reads TGTGCCAGCAGCGTGACTGGGTCGAACACCGGGGAGCTGTTTTTT. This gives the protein CASSVTGSNTGELFF.

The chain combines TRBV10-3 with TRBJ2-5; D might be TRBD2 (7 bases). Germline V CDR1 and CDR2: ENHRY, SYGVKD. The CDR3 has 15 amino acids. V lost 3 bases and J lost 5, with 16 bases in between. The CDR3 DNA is TGTGCCATCAGTGACCTTGGGGGGGCCATGGAGACCCAGTACTTC. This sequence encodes CAISDLGGAMETQYF.

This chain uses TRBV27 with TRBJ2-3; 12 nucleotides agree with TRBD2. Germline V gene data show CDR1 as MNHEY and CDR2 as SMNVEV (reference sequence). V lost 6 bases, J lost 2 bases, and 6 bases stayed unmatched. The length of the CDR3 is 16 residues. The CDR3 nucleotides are TGTGCCAGCAGCCAACTAGCGGGGGGCTTCACAGATACGCAGTATTTT. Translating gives CASSQLAGGFTDTQYF.

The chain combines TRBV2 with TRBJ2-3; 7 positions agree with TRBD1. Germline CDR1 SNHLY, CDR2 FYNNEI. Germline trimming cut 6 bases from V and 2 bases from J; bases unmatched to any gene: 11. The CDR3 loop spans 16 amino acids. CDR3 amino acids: CASRAPGTVSTDTQYF. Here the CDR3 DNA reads TGTGCCAGCAGAGCGCCCGGGACAGTATCCACAGATACGCAGTATTTT.

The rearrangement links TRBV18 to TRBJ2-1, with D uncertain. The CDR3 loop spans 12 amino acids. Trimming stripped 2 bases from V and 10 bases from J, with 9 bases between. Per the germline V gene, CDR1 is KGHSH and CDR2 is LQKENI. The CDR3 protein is CASSPTRKEQFF. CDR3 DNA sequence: TGTGCCAGCTCACCAACACGTAAAGAGCAGTTCTTC.